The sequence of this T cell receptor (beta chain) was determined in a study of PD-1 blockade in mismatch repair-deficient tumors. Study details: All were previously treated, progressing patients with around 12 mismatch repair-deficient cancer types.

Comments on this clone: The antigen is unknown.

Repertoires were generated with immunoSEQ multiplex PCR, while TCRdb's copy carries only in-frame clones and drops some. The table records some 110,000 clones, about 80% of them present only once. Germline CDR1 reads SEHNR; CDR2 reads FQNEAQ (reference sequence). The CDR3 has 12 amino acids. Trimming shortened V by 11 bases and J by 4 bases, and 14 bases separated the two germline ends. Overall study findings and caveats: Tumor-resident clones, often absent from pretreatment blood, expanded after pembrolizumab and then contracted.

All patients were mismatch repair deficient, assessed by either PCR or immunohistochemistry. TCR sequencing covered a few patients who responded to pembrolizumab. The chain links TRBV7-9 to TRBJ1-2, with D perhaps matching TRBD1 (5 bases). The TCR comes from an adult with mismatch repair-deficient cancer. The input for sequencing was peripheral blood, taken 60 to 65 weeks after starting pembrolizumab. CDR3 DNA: TGTGCCGTACCCCGACAGCGCTATGGCTACACCTTC. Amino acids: CAVPRQRYGYTF.